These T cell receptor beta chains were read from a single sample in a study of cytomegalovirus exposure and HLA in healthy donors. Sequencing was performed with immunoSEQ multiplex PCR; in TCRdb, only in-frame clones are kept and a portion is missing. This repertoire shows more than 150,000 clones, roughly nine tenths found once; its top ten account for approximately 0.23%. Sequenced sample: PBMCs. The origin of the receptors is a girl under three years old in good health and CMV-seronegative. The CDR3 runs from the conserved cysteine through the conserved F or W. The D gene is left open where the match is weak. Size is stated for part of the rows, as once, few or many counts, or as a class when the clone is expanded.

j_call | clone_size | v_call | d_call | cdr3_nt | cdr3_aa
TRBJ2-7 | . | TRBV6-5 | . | TGTGCCACCAAAATATTGGGAGACGAGCAGTACTTC | CATKILGDEQYF
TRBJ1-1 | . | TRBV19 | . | TGTGCCAGTAGTATAGGGCCTTTGAACACTGAAGCTTTCTTT | CASSIGPLNTEAFF
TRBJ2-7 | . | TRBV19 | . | TGTGCCAGTAGTTACGCGTTCTCCTACGAGCAGTACTTC | CASSYAFSYEQYF
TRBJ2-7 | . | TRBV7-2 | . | TGTGCCAGCAGCTTATGGGCAGGGGACGAGCAGTACTTC | CASSLWAGDEQYF
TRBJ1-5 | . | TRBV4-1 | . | TGCGCCAGCAGCCAAGCCCAAAATCAGCCCCAGCATTTT | CASSQAQNQPQHF
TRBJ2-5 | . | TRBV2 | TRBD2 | TGTGCCAGCAGCGAACAGCGGGGGGGAATAGAGACCCAGTACTTC | CASSEQRGGIETQYF
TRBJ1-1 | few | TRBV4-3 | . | TGCGCCAGCAGCCAAGCCTTCCTAACTGAAGCTTTCTTT | CASSQAFLTEAFF
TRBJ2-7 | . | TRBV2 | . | TGTGCCAGCAGTGTCAGGGAAGGGACCTACGAGCAGTACTTC | CASSVREGTYEQYF
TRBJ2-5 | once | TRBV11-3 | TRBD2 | TGTGCCAGCTCACCCGGGGGGGGTAGCGGGGACCGAGGGGAGACCCAGTACTTC | CASSPGGGSGDRGETQYF
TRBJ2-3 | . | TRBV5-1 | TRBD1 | TGCGCCAGCAGCTCGACAGGGTCAGATACGCAGTATTTT | CASSSTGSDTQYF
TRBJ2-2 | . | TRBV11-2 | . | TGTGCCAGCAGCGGACAAGCATGGACCGGGGAGCTGTTTTTT | CASSGQAWTGELFF
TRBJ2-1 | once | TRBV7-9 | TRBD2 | TGTGCCAGCAGCTTTAGTGCCCGGCTAGCGGTACGGTACCATGAGCAGTTCTTC | CASSFSARLAVRYHEQFF
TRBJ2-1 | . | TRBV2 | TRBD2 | TGTGCCAGCACTCCTACTAGCGGGGGGTACAATGAGCAGTTCTTC | CASTPTSGGYNEQFF
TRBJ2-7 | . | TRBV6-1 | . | TGTGCCAGCAAAACGTCGGGAGATTACGAGCAGTACTTC | CASKTSGDYEQYF
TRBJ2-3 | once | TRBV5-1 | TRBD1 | TGCGCCAGCAGTGCGTTGGGACAGCACACAGATACGCAGTATTTT | CASSALGQHTDTQYF
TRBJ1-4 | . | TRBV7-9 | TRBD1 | TGTGCCAGCAGAGGGGACAGGGGTAATGAAAAACTGTTTTTT | CASRGDRGNEKLFF
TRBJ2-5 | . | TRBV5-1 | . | TGCGCCAGCAGCTTTGTGGCCGTACGGGGTGCCAAGTACTTC | CASSFVAVRGAKYF
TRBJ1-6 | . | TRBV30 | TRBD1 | TGTGCCTGGGGATCACAGGGGGCAAGGAATTCACCCCTCCACTTT | CAWGSQGARNSPLHF
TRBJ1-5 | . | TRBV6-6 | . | TGTGCCAGCAGTGGGAGGGAGGGGCAGCCCCAGCATTTT | CASSGREGQPQHF
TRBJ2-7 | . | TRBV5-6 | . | TGTGCCAGCAGCCGACCTAAACGACCTAGCTACGAGCAGTACTTC | CASSRPKRPSYEQYF
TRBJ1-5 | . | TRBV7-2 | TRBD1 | TGTGCCAGCAGCCCACGACAGGGTGGGCAGCCCCAGCATTTT | CASSPRQGGQPQHF
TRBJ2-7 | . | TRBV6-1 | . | TGTGCCACCGTCCCCCTAGTCTCCTACGAGCAGTACTTC | CATVPLVSYEQYF
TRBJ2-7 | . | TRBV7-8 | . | TGTGCCAGCAGTTTTAGGCTGGACACTTACGAGCAGTACTTC | CASSFRLDTYEQYF
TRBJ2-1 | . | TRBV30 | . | TGTGCCTCAGACGGAGGGCCAGGGGGGCCCATGGAGCAGTTCTTC | CASDGGPGGPMEQFF
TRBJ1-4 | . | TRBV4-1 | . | TGCGCCAGCAGCCAAGCGCAGGGTGGAGCAACTAATGAAAAACTGTTTTTT | CASSQAQGGATNEKLFF
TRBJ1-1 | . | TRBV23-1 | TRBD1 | TGCGCCGACAGGGTCCACACTGAAGCTTTCTTT | CADRVHTEAFF
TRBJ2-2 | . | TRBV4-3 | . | TGCGCCAGCAGCCAAGTCGGGACACTTAACACCGGGGAGCTGTTTTTT | CASSQVGTLNTGELFF
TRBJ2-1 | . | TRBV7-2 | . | TGTGCCAGCAGCTTAGGGGCCGTACTCAATGAGCAGTTCTTC | CASSLGAVLNEQFF
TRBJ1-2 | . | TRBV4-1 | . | TGCGCCAGCAGCCTCTCGGGAGGGTGGGGCTACACCTTC | CASSLSGGWGYTF
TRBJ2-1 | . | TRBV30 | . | TGTGCCTGGAGGACCGGACTTGGTAACAATGAGCAGTTCTTC | CAWRTGLGNNEQFF
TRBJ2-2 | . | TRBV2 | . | TGTGCCAGCAGTGAAGCGCTCAGGGTCCCCGGGGAGCTGTTTTTT | CASSEALRVPGELFF
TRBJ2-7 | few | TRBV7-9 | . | TGTGCCAGCAGCTTAACGATGGGGCAGGCCTTTTACGAGCAGTACTTC | CASSLTMGQAFYEQYF
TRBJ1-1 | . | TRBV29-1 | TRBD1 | TGCAGCGTTGACGACAGGGGTGAAGCTTTCTTT | CSVDDRGEAFF
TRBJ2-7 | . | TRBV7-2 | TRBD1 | TGTGCCAGCAGCTTAGGTGGGACAGGGCTTTACGAGCAGTACTTC | CASSLGGTGLYEQYF
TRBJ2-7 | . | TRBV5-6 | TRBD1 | TGTGCCAGCAGCTTGGCTTTTCATCGGGACAGCGGAGCCTACGAGCAGTACTTC | CASSLAFHRDSGAYEQYF
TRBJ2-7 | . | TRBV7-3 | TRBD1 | TGTGCCAGCAGCTTAGGACAGGGGGTCGGCGAGCAGTACTTC | CASSLGQGVGEQYF
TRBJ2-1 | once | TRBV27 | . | TGTGCCAGCAGTTATCGAACTCCGTTAAAAAATGAGCAGTTCTTC | CASSYRTPLKNEQFF
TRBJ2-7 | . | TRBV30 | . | TGTGCCTGGTCACGCGGGGATAGCGGATCCTACGAGCAGTACTTC | CAWSRGDSGSYEQYF
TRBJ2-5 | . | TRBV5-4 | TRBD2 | TGTGCCAGCAGCTTGGAAACTAGCGGGAACCAAGAGACCCAGTACTTC | CASSLETSGNQETQYF
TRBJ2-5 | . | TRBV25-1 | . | TGTGCCAGCAAATGGGGCCCCGTGGGCCAAGAGACCCAGTACTTC | CASKWGPVGQETQYF
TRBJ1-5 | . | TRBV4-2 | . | TGTGCCAGCAGCCACCACTCGAGCAATCAGCCCCAGCATTTT | CASSHHSSNQPQHF
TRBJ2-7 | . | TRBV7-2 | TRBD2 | TGTGCCAGCAGCTTAGAGGCGGGAGTCTACGAGCAGTACTTC | CASSLEAGVYEQYF
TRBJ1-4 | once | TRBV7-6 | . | TGTGCCAGCAGCTTAGTTCCTATCCTAGGTGAAAAACTGTTTTTT | CASSLVPILGEKLFF
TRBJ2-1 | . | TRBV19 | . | TGTGCCAGTAGTATAGATCGAGACCCCGGAGGGCAGTTCTTC | CASSIDRDPGGQFF
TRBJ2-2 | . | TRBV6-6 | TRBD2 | TGTGCCAGCAGTTATTGGACTAGCGGGACCACCGGGGAGCTGTTTTTT | CASSYWTSGTTGELFF
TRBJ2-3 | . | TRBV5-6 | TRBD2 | TGTGCCAGCAGCTTGCGGGCGGGGGGAGATACGCAGTATTTT | CASSLRAGGDTQYF